Each of the 2 T cell receptor beta chains below was sequenced from the same sample in a study of Ad26.COV2.S vaccination and SARS-CoV-2 variants (TCRdb year 2021). Library prep was done by the immunoSEQ multiplex PCR assay. TCRdb took this table from immuneACCESS and kept in-frame rearrangements with V and J called. Such tables lack part of the clones; where checked against another copy, unresolved V genes explain under half of the gap, and the rest is unexplained. For this sample there are about 87,000 clones; roughly 85% appear just once. The ten largest clonotypes hold 16% of the sample. The intended sense of this specimen's time point label: individuals recovered from natural SARS-CoV-2 infection. Specimen: peripheral blood, collected after recovery from COVID-19. These receptors all stem from a human donor who had recovered from COVID-19.

The chain joins TRBV7-2 to TRBJ2-7; the D gene could be TRBD1 or TRBD2 (6 bases each). The CDR3 consists of 14 residues. Trimming pared 5 bases from V and 5 bases from J, leaving 16 bases between. Germline CDR1 and CDR2: SGHTA and FQGNSA. In DNA form, the CDR3 reads TGTGCCAGCAGCCCGGAGAGGGGGGCGGACGAGCAGTACTTC. This gives the protein CASSPERGADEQYF.

The V call is TRBV3-1 (or the pseudogene TRBV3-2), the J call TRBJ2-6; TRBD1 might be the D (6 bases). There are 14 residues in the CDR3. The V and J ends lost 0 bases and 8 bases respectively, with 8 bases between them. The germline gives CDR1 LGHDT, CDR2 YNNKEL (reference sequence). CDR3 protein: CASSQEGASNVLTF. CDR3 nucleotides: TGTGCCAGCAGCCAAGAGGGGGCTTCCAACGTCCTGACTTTC.